This TCR beta chain was profiled in a study of blood T cells in healthy people across ages. The use of a sample-barcoded 5' primer and a J-beta primer mix characterized a second PCR of roughly 6 to 12 cycles. TCRdb redid the calling of the 5' RACE reads with MiXCR, one entry per CDR3 protein. The sample holds hundreds of thousands of distinct CDR3 sequences, 40% to 50% seen once. For this clonotype: Its antigen remains unknown.

Study-wide results and limits: The CMV status of each donor remained undetermined, and this could have confounded shifts in expanded clonotypes. Long-lived donors carried more naive CD4+ cells and greater diversity than aged donors.

The receptor's source is a man between 60 and 75 years old in good health. The sequencing input was blood.

In nucleotides, the CDR3 is TGTGCCAGCAGCCCCTCCGGGACAGGGTTCTCTGAAGCTTTCTTT. This gives the protein CASSPSGTGFSEAFF. The chain uses TRBV7-2 and TRBJ1-1; the match to TRBD1 covers 9 bases. CDR1 SGHTA and CDR2 FQGNSA come from the germline V gene. The V gene end was trimmed by 5 bases and the J gene end by 6 bases; junction bases not matched to a gene: 10. The CDR3 runs 15 residues.